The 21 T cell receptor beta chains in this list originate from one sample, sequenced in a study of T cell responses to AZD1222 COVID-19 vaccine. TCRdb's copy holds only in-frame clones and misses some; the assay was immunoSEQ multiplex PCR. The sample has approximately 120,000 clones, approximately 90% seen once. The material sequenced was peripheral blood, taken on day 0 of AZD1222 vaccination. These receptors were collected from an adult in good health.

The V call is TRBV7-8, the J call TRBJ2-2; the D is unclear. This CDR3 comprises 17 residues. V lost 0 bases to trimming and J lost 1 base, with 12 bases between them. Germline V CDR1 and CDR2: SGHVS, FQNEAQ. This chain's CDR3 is CASSLARTYGNTGELFF. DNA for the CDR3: TGTGCCAGCAGCTTAGCGCGGACCTACGGGAACACCGGGGAGCTGTTTTTT.

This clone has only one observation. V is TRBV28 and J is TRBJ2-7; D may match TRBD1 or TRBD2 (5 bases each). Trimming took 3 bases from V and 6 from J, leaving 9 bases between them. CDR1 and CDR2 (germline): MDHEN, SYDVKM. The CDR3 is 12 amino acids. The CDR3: CASSLGVSEQYF. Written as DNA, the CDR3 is TGTGCCAGCAGTTTGGGGGTATCCGAGCAGTACTTC.

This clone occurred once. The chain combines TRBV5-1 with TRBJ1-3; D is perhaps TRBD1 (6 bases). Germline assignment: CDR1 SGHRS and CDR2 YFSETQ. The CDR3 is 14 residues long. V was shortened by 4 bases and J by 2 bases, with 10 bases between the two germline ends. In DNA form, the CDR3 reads TGCGCCAGCAGCGCCGGACAGCCTGGAAACACCATATATTTT. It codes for CASSAGQPGNTIYF.

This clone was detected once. The CDR3 nucleotides are TGTGCCAGCAGCACGAGGCGGGACAGGGGACTAGCGGTGGAAGAGACCCAGTACTTC. Encoded protein: CASSTRRDRGLAVEETQYF. The V and J genes are TRBV7-9 and TRBJ2-5; D might be TRBD2 (11 bases). The germline V and J ends were trimmed by 5 bases and 3 bases, with 28 bases remaining between them. CDR1 and CDR2 (germline): SEHNR, FQNEAQ (reference sequence). This CDR3 comprises 19 residues.

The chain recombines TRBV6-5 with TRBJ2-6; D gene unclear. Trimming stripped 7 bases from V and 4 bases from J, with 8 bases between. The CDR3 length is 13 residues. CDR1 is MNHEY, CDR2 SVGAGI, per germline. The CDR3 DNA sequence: TGTGCCAGCACCTTAAAGGGGGCCAACGTCCTGACTTTC. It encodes CASTLKGANVLTF.

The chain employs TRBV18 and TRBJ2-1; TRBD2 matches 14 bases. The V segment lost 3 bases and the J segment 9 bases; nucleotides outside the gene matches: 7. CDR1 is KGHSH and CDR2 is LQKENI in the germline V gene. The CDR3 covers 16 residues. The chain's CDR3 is CASSPLGLAGGGEQFF. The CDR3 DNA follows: TGTGCCAGCTCACCCCTCGGACTAGCGGGAGGAGGTGAGCAGTTCTTC.

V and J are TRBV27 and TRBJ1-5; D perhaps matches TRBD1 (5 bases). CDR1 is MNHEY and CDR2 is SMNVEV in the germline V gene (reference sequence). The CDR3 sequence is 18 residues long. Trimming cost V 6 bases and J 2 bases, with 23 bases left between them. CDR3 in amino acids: CASSSRVTRSGGNQPQHF. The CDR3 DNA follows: TGTGCCAGCAGCTCCAGGGTAACTAGGTCCGGTGGCAATCAGCCCCAGCATTTT.

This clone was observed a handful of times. This chain's CDR3 is CASSHPGQGVMGIGEKLFF. CDR3 sequence (DNA): TGTGCCAGCAGCCACCCCGGACAGGGGGTAATGGGGATAGGTGAAAAACTGTTTTTT. The chain recombines TRBV28 with TRBJ1-4, with 10 bases that match TRBD1. The CDR3 contains 19 residues. V lost 6 bases, J lost 7 bases, and 20 bases stayed unmatched. CDR1 and CDR2 (germline): MDHEN, SYDVKM. Filled out from reference TRBV28 and TRBJ1-4, the complete variable domain reads DVKVTQSSRYLVKRTGEKVFLECVQDMDHENMFWYRQDPGLGLRLIYFSYDVKMKEKGDIPEGYSVSREKKERFSLILESASTNQTSMYLCASSHPGQGVMGIGEKLFFGSGTQLSVL.

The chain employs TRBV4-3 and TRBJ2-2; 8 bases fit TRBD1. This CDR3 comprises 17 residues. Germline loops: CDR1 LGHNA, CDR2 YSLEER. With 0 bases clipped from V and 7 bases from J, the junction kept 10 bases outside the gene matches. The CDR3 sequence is CASSQDVNRGYIGELFF. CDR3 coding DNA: TGCGCCAGCAGCCAAGATGTTAACAGGGGGTACATCGGGGAGCTGTTTTTT.

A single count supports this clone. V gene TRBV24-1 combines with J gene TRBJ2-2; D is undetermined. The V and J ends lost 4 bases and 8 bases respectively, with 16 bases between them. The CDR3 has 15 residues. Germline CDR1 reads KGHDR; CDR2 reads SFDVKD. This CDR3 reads CATSDRDPGVGELFF. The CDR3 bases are TGTGCCACCAGTGACCGAGACCCTGGCGTTGGGGAGCTGTTTTTT.

CDR3 bases: TGTGCCAGCAGCTTAGGAGGGGCAGGCACAGATACGCAGTATTTT. Its protein is CASSLGGAGTDTQYF. The chain carries TRBV11-2 and TRBJ2-3; the D gene could be TRBD1 or TRBD2 (5 bases each). The length of the CDR3 is 15 residues. Germline V gene sequence: CDR1 SGHAT, CDR2 FQNNGV. Trimming took off 1 base at V and 1 base at J, with 9 bases between the two ends.

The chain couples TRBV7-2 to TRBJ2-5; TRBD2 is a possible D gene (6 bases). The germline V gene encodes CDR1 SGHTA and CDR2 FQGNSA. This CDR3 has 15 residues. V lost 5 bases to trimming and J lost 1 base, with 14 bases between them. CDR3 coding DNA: TGTGCCAGCAGCACGGCGGCGGGGCTCCAAGAGACCCAGTACTTC. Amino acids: CASSTAAGLQETQYF.

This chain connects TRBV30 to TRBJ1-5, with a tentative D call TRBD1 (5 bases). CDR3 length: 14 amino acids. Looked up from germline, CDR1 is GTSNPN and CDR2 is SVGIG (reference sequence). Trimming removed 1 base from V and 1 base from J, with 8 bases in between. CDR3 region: CAWSGGGSNQPQHF. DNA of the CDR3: TGTGCCTGGAGTGGTGGGGGGAGCAATCAGCCCCAGCATTTT.

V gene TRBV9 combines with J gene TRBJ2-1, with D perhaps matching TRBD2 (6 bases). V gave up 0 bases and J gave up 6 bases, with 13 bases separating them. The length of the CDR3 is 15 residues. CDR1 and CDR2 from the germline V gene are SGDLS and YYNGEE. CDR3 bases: TGTGCCAGCAGCGTAGGGGCGGGATTACTCAATGAGCAGTTCTTC. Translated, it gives CASSVGAGLLNEQFF. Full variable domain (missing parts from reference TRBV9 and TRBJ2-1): DSGVTQTPKHLITATGQRVTLRCSPRSGDLSVYWYQQSLDQGLQFLIQYYNGEERAKGNILERFSAQQFPDLHSELNLSSLELGDSALYFCASSVGAGLLNEQFFGPGTRLTVL.

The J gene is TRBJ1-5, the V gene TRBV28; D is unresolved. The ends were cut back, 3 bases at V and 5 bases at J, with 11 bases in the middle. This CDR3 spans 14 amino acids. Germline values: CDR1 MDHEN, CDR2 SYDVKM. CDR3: CASSLGLEYQPQHF. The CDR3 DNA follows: TGTGCCAGCAGTTTGGGCCTTGAGTATCAGCCCCAGCATTTT. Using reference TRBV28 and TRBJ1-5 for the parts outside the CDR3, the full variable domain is DVKVTQSSRYLVKRTGEKVFLECVQDMDHENMFWYRQDPGLGLRLIYFSYDVKMKEKGDIPEGYSVSREKKERFSLILESASTNQTSMYLCASSLGLEYQPQHFGDGTRLSIL.

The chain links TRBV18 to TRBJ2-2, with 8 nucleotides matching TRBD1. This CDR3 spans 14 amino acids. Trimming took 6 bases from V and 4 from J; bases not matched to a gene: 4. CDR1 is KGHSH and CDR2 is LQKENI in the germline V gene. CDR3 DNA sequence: TGTGCCAGCTCTCCGGGACAGGCCACCGGGGAGCTGTTTTTT. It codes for CASSPGQATGELFF.

CDR3 amino acids: CASSPRLDTAEAFF. The DNA for the CDR3 is TGTGCCAGCAGTCCCAGACTAGATACTGCTGAAGCTTTCTTT. The V and J genes are TRBV28 and TRBJ1-1, with D unresolved. Germline V lookup: CDR1 MDHEN, CDR2 SYDVKM. The V gene lost 5 bases and the J gene lost 6 bases, with 16 bases spanning the gap. The CDR3 spans 14 residues.

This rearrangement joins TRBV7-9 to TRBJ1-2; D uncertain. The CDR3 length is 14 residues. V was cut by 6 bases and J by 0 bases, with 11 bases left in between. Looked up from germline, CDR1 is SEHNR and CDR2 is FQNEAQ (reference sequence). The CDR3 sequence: CASSETSPNYGYTF. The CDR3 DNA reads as TGTGCCAGCAGTGAAACGAGCCCTAACTATGGCTACACCTTC.

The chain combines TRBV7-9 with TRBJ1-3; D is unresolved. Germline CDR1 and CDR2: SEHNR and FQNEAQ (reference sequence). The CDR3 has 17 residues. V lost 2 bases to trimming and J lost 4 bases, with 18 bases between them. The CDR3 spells CASSLSPGTDTGNTIYF. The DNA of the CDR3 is TGTGCCAGCAGCTTAAGTCCGGGTACTGACACAGGAAACACCATATATTTT.

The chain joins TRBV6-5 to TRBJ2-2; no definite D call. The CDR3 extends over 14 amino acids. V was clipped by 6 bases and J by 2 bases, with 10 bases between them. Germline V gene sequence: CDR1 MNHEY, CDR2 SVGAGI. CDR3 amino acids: CASSGLFNTGELFF. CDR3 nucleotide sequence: TGTGCCAGCAGCGGCCTCTTTAACACCGGGGAGCTGTTTTTT.

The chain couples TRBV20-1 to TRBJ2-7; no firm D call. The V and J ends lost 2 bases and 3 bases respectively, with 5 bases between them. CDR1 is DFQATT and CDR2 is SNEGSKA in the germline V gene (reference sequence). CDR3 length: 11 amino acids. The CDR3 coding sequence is TGCAGTGCTAGATCTGTCTACGAGCAGTACTTC. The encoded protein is CSARSVYEQYF.